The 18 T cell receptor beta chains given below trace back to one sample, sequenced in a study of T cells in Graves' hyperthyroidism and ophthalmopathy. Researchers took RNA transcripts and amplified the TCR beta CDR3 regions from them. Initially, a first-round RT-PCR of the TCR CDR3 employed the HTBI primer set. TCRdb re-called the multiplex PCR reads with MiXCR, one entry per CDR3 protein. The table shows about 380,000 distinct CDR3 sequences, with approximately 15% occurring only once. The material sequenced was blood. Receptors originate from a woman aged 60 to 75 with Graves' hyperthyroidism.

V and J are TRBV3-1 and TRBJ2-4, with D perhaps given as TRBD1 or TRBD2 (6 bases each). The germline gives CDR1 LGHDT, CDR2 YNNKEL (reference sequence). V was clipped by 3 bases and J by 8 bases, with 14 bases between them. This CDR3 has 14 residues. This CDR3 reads CASSQLERGDIQYF. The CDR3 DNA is TGTGCCAGCAGCCAGCTAGAAAGGGGGGACATTCAGTACTTC.

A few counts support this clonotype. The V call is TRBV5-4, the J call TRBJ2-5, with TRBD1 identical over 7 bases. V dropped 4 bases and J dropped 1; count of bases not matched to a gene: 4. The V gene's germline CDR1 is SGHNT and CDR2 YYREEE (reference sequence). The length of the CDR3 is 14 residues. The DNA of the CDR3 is TGTGCCAGCAGCGGAAGACAGGGCCAAGAGACCCAGTACTTC. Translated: CASSGRQGQETQYF.

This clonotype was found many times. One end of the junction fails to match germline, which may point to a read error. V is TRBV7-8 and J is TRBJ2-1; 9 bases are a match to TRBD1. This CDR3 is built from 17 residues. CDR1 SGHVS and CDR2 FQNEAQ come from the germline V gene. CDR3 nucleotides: TGTGCTAGCAGCTCGGGAAGGGACAGGGTAATTTCGAATGAGCAGTTCTTC. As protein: CASSSGRDRVISNEQFF.

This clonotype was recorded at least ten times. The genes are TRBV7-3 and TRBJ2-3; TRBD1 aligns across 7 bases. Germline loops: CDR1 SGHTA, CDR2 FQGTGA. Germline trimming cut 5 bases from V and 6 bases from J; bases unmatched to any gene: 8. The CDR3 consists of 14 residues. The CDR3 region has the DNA TGTGCCAGCAGCCAGACAGGGTTAGCGGATACGCAGTATTTT. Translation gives CASSQTGLADTQYF. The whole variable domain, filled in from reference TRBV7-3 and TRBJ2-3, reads GAGVSQTPSNKVTEKGKYVELRCDPISGHTALYWYRQSLGQGPEFLIYFQGTGAADDSGLPNDRFFAVRPEGSVSTLKIQRTERGDSAVYLCASSQTGLADTQYFGPGTRLTVL.

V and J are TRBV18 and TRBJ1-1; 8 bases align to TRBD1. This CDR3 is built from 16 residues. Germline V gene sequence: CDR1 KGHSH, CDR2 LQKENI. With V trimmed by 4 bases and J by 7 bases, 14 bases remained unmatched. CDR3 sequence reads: CASSQTDRVLRVEAFF. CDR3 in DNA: TGTGCCAGCTCACAAACGGACAGGGTGTTGCGGGTTGAAGCTTTCTTT. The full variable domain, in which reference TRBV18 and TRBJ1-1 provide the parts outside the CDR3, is NAGVMQNPRHLVRRRGQEARLRCSPMKGHSHVYWYRQLPEEGLKFMVYLQKENIIDESGMPKERFSAEFPKEGPSILRIQQVVRGDSAAYFCASSQTDRVLRVEAFFGQGTRLTVV.

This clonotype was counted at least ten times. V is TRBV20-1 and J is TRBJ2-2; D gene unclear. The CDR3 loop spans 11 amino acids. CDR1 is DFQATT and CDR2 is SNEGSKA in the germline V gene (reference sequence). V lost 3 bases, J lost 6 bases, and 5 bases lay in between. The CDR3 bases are TGCAGTGCTAGTTTCGCCGGGGAGCTGTTTTTT. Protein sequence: CSASFAGELFF.

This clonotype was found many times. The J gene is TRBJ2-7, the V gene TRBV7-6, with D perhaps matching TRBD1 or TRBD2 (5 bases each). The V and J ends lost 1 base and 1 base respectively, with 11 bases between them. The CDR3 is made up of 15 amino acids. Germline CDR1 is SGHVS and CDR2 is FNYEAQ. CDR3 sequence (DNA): TGTGCCAGCAGCTTAGAGACGGGACGTTCCTACGAGCAGTACTTC. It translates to CASSLETGRSYEQYF.

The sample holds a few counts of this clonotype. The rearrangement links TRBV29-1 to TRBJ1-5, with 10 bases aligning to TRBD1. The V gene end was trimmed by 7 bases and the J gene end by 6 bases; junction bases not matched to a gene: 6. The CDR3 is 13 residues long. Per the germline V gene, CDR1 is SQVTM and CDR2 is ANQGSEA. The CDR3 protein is CSAGTGDGQPQHF. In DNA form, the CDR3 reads TGCAGCGCCGGGACAGGGGATGGTCAGCCCCAGCATTTT. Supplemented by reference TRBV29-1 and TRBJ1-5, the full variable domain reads SAVISQKPSRDICQRGTSLTIQCQVDSQVTMMFWYRQQPGQSLTLIATANQGSEATYESGFVIDKFPISRPNLTFSTLTVSNMSPEDSSIYLCSAGTGDGQPQHFGDGTRLSIL.

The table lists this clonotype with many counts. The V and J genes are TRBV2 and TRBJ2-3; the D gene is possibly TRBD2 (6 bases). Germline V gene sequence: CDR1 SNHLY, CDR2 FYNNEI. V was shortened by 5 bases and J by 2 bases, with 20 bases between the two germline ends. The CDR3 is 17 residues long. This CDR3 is CASSSPWGELVTDTQYF. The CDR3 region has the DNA TGTGCCAGCAGTAGCCCGTGGGGGGAGTTGGTCACAGATACGCAGTATTTT. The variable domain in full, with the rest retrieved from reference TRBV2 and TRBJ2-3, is EPEVTQTPSHQVTQMGQEVILRCVPISNHLYFYWYRQILGQKVEFLVSFYNNEISEKSEIFDDQFSVERPDGSNFTLKIRSTKLEDSAMYFCASSSPWGELVTDTQYFGPGTRLTVL.

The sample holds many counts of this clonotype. CDR3 in DNA: TGTGCCAGCAAGCGACTAGCGGAAGCCTACGAGCAGTACTTC. Encoded protein: CASKRLAEAYEQYF. The chain is built from TRBV2 and TRBJ2-7; 9 bases map to TRBD2. This CDR3 has 14 amino acids. V was pared by 7 bases and J by 2 bases, with 6 bases of the junction left unmatched. The V gene's germline CDR1 is SNHLY and CDR2 FYNNEI. The variable domain in full, completed from reference TRBV2 and TRBJ2-7, reads EPEVTQTPSHQVTQMGQEVILRCVPISNHLYFYWYRQILGQKVEFLVSFYNNEISEKSEIFDDQFSVERPDGSNFTLKIRSTKLEDSAMYFCASKRLAEAYEQYFGPGTRLTVT.

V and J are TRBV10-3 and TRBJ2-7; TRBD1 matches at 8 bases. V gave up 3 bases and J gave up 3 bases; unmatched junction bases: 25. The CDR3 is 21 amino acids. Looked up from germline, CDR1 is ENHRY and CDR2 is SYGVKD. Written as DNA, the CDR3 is TGTGCCATCAGTGACCCTTCAGCAGGGGGCTTCAAGGGTTCGTGGGGCTACGAGCAGTACTTC. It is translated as CAISDPSAGGFKGSWGYEQYF.

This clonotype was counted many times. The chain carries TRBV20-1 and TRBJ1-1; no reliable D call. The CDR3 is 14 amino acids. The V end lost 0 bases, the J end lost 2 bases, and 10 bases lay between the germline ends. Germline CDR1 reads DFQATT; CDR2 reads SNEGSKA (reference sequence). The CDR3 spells CSARDWRRNTEAFF. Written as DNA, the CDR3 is TGCAGTGCTAGAGACTGGCGGAGAAACACTGAAGCTTTCTTT.

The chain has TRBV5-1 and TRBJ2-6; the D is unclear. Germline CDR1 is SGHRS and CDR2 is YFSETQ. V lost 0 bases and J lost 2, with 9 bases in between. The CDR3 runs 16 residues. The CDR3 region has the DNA TGCGCCAGCAGCTTGGCTCAGGCTACTGGGGCCAACGTCCTGACTTTC. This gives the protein CASSLAQATGANVLTF.

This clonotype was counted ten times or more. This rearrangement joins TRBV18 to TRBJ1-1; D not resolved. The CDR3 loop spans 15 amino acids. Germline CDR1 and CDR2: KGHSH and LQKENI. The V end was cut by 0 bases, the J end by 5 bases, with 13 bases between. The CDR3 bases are TGTGCCAGCTCACCACCGAGACGGGCTGGGACTGAAGCTTTCTTT. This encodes CASSPPRRAGTEAFF.

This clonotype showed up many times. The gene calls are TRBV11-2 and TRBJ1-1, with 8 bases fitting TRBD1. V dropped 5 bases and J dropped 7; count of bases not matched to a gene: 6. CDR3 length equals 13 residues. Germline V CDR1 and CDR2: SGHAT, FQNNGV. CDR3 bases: TGTGCCAGCAGCCCTTATACAGGGGGTGAAGCTTTCTTT. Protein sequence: CASSPYTGGEAFF.

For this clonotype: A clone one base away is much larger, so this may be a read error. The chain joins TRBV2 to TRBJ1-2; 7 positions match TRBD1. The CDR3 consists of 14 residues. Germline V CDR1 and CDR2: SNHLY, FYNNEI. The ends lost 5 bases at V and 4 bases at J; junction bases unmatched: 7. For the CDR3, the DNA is TGTGCCAGCAGTTCAGGGGGAACTAGCTATGGCTACACCTTC. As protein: CASSSGGTSYGYTF. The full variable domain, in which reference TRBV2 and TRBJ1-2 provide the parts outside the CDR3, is EPEVTQTPSHQVTQMGQEVILRCVPISNHLYFYWYRQILGQKVEFLVSFYNNEISEKSEIFDDQFSVERPDGSNFTLKIRSTKLEDSAMYFCASSSGGTSYGYTFGSGTRLTVV.

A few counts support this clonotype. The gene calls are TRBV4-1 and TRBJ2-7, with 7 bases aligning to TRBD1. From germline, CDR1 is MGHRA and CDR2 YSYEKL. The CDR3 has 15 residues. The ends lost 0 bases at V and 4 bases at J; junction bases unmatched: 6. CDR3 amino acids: CASSQERDSLYEQYF. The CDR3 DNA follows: TGCGCCAGCAGCCAAGAACGGGACAGCCTGTACGAGCAGTACTTC.

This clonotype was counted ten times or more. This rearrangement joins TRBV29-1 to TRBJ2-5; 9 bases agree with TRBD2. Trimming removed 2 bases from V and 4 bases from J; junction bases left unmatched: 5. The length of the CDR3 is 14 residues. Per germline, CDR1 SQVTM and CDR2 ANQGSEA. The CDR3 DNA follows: TGCAGCGTTGAATCAGCGGGAGGAGGAGAGACCCAGTACTTC. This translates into CSVESAGGGETQYF.